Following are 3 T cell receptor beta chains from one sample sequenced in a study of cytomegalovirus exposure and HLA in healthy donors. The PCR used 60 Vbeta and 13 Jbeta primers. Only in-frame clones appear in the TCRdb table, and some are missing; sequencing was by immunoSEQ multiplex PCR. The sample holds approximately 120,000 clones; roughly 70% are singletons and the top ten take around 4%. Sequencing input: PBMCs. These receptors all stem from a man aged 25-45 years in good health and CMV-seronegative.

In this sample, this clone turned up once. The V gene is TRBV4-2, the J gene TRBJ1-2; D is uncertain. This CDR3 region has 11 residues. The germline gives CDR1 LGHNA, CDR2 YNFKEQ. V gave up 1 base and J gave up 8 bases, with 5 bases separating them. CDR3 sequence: CASSQGEGYTF. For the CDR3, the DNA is TGTGCCAGCAGCCAAGGGGAGGGCTACACCTTC.

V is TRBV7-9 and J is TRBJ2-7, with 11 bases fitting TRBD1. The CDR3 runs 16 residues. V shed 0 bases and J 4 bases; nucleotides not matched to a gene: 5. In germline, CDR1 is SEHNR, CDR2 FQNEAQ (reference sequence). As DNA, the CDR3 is TGTGCCAGCAGCTTAGCCCCGGGACAGGGGGGTTACGAGCAGTACTTC. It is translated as CASSLAPGQGGYEQYF.

CDR3 bases: TGTGCCAGCAGTTACGTTGAGGGCACTGAAGCTTTCTTT. Translation: CASSYVEGTEAFF. J is TRBJ1-1 and V is TRBV6-5; unclear D gene. CDR1 MNHEY and CDR2 SVGAGI come from the germline V gene. The CDR3 runs to 13 residues. The V gene lost 2 bases and the J gene lost 4 bases, with 8 bases spanning the gap.